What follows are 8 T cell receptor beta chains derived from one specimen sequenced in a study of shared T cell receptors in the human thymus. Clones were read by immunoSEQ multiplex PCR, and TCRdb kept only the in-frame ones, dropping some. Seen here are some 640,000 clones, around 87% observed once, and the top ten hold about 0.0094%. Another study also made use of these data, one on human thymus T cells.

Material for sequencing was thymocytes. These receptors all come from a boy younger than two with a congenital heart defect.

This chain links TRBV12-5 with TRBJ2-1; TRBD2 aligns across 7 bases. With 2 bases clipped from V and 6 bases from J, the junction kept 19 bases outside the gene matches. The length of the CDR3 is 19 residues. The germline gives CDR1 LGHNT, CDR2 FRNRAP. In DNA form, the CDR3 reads TGTGCTAGTGGTTTGACCCCAACTCGGGGGAGGGGACTATCCAATGAGCAGTTCTTC. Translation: CASGLTPTRGRGLSNEQFF.

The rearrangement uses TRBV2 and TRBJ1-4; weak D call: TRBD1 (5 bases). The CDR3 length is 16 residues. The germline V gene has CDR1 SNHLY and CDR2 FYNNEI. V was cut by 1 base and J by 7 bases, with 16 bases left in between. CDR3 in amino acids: CASSEVTRKGLEKLFF. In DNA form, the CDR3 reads TGTGCCAGCAGTGAAGTAACCCGGAAGGGGCTTGAAAAACTGTTTTTT. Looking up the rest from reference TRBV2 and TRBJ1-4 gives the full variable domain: EPEVTQTPSHQVTQMGQEVILRCVPISNHLYFYWYRQILGQKVEFLVSFYNNEISEKSEIFDDQFSVERPDGSNFTLKIRSTKLEDSAMYFCASSEVTRKGLEKLFFGSGTQLSVL.

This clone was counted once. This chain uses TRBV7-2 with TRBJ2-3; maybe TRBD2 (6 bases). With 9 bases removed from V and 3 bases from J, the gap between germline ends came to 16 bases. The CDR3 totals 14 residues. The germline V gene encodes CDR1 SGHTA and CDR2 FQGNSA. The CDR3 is CASGRAGFTDTQYF. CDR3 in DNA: TGTGCCAGTGGTCGGGCGGGGTTTACAGATACGCAGTATTTT.

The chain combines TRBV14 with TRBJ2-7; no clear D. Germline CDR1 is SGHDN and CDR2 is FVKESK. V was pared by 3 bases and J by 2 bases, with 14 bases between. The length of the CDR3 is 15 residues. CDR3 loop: CASSHNTVMAYEQYF. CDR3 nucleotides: TGTGCCAGCAGCCATAATACAGTTATGGCCTACGAGCAGTACTTC.

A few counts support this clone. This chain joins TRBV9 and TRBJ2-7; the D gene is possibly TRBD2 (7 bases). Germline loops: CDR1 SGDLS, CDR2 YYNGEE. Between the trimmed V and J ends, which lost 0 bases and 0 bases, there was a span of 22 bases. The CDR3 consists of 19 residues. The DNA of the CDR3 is TGTGCCAGCAGCGTAGTGAGCCCTGGGGGGGGCTCAAGCTCCTACGAGCAGTACTTC. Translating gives CASSVVSPGGGSSSYEQYF.

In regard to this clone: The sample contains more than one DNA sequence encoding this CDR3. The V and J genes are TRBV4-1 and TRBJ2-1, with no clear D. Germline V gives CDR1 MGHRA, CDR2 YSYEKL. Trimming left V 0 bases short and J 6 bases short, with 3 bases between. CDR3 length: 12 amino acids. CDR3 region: CASSQDGNEQFF. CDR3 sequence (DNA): TGCGCCAGCAGCCAAGACGGCAATGAGCAGTTCTTC.

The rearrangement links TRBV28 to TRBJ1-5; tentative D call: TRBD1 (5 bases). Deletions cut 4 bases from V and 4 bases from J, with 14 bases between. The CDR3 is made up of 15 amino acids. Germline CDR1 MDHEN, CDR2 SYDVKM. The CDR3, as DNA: TGTGCCAGCAGTTCGCCGACAGAGACTAATCAGCCCCAGCATTTT. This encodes CASSSPTETNQPQHF.

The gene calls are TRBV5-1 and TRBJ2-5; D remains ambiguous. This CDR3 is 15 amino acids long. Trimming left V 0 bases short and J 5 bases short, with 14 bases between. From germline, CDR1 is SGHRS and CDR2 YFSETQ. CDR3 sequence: CASSLEVGRPETQYF. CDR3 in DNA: TGCGCCAGCAGCTTGGAGGTAGGCAGGCCCGAGACCCAGTACTTC.